These 10 T cell receptor beta chains were sequenced from one sample in a study of blood T cell repertoires in COVID-19. Some clones are missing from TCRdb's copy, which holds only in-frame ones; the method was immunoSEQ multiplex PCR. The sample lists fewer than 200,000 clones, 85% to 90% seen once, with about 0.96% in the top ten. The sample comprised peripheral blood. The source of these receptors is a woman aged 18-29 years who had recovered from COVID-19.

CDR3 in DNA: TGTGCCACCAGTGATTTCCCTGGGCTAGCGGGGGTATATAGCACAGATACGCAGTATTTT. Amino acids: CATSDFPGLAGVYSTDTQYF. The chain uses TRBV24-1 and TRBJ2-3; 10 bases map to TRBD2. CDR1 is KGHDR and CDR2 is SFDVKD in the germline V gene. V gave up 1 base and J gave up 0 bases; unmatched junction bases: 12. The CDR3 has 20 residues.

This sequence joins TRBV5-1 and TRBJ2-2; no firm D call. Trimming took 0 bases from V and 0 from J, leaving 12 bases between them. CDR1 is SGHRS, CDR2 YFSETQ, per germline. The CDR3 spans 17 residues. Written as DNA, the CDR3 is TGCGCCAGCAGCTTGGCCTCTTCTAGGACGAACACCGGGGAGCTGTTTTTT. As protein: CASSLASSRTNTGELFF.

The V gene is TRBV5-1, the J gene TRBJ1-1; D not certain. Trimming cost V 2 bases and J 4 bases, with 15 bases left between them. The germline gives CDR1 SGHRS, CDR2 YFSETQ. The CDR3 loop spans 15 amino acids. CDR3 DNA: TGCGCCAGCAGCTTACCGAGTGGGCCTGTCACTGAAGCTTTCTTT. Protein: CASSLPSGPVTEAFF.

The chain employs TRBV11-2 and TRBJ1-6; D gene ambiguous. CDR3 length equals 15 residues. The germline CDR1 and CDR2 sequences are SGHAT and FQNNGV. V lost 0 bases and J lost 5, with 8 bases in between. The DNA for the CDR3 is TGTGCCAGCAGCTTAGAAAACAGCAATAATTCACCCCTCCACTTT. Protein: CASSLENSNNSPLHF. Complete variable domain (other parts from reference TRBV11-2 and TRBJ1-6): EAGVAQSPRYKIIEKRQSVAFWCNPISGHATLYWYQQILGQGPKLLIQFQNNGVVDDSQLPKDRFSAERLKGVDSTLKIQPAKLEDSAVYLCASSLENSNNSPLHFGNGTRLTVT.

This chain connects TRBV19 to TRBJ2-3; 8 positions agree with TRBD2. The CDR3 extends over 15 amino acids. V gave up 6 bases and J gave up 1 base; unmatched junction bases: 6. CDR1 is LNHDA and CDR2 is SQIVND in the germline V gene (reference sequence). DNA for the CDR3: TGTGCCAGTAGCCGGGGGGGAACCCGCACAGATACGCAGTATTTT. This gives the protein CASSRGGTRTDTQYF.

This clone was found once. V and J are TRBV27 and TRBJ1-1; D possibly corresponds to TRBD1 (5 bases). V was cut by 2 bases and J by 8 bases, with 12 bases left in between. The CDR3 has 13 amino acids. Germline lookup yields CDR1 MNHEY and CDR2 SMNVEV (reference sequence). CDR3 residues: CASSLRIGGEAFF. As DNA, the CDR3 is TGTGCCAGCAGTTTAAGAATCGGGGGAGAAGCTTTCTTT.

This chain joins TRBV27 and TRBJ1-2; 8 bases are a match to TRBD1. There are 13 residues in the CDR3. Germline values: CDR1 MNHEY, CDR2 SMNVEV (reference sequence). V gave up 6 bases and J gave up 4 bases; unmatched junction bases: 4. The CDR3, as DNA: TGTGCCAGCAGCCCCGGACAGGGCTATGGCTACACCTTC. Translating it yields CASSPGQGYGYTF.

In DNA form, the CDR3 reads TGTGCCAGCAGTTTCCAAACGAACACCGGGGAGCTGTTTTTT. This codes for CASSFQTNTGELFF. This chain connects TRBV27 to TRBJ2-2; D is unclear. The CDR3 consists of 14 residues. The V end was cut by 3 bases, the J end by 0 bases, with 5 bases between. Germline CDR1 is MNHEY and CDR2 is SMNVEV (reference sequence).

The chain joins TRBV9 to TRBJ1-3; TRBD1 might be the D (5 bases). CDR3 length equals 15 residues. Trimming took 1 base from V and 4 from J, leaving 12 bases between them. Germline assignment: CDR1 SGDLS and CDR2 YYNGEE. The CDR3 DNA reads as TGTGCCAGCAGCGTATGGGGGGAGAGAGGAAACACCATATATTTT. Translating it yields CASSVWGERGNTIYF.

The rearrangement uses TRBV24-1 and TRBJ2-5; 7 bases map to TRBD2. With 5 bases clipped from V and 4 bases from J, the junction kept 6 bases outside the gene matches. Germline V gene sequence: CDR1 KGHDR, CDR2 SFDVKD. The CDR3 spans 14 residues. CDR3 DNA sequence: TGTGCCACCAGTGCCATTAGCGGGTCAGAGACCCAGTACTTC. Protein: CATSAISGSETQYF.